This TCR beta chain was sequenced in a study of Ad26.COV2.S vaccination and SARS-CoV-2 variants (dated by TCRdb to 2020 to 2023). For context, the study as a whole: The specificity and breadth of SARS-CoV-2-reactive T cell receptors after Ad26.COV2.S vaccination were assessed by TCRbeta repertoire sequencing. The TCR-sequenced set comprised approximately 32 samples: some 19 Ad26.COV2.S vaccine recipients, 5 placebo recipients and 8 SARS-CoV-2 convalescent individuals. Study-level results and caveats: Vaccine and placebo recipients had comparable non-spike TCR breadth, which fits with the vaccine containing only spike. Ad26.COV2.S recipients had higher spike-specific TCR breadth than placebo recipients (P = 0.0014). Substantial breadth of spike-specific CD8+ and CD4+ T cell responses was reported after vaccination. The authors noted that the TCR breadth and depth analyses may have underestimated total T cell responses.

The germline V gene specifies MNHEY as CDR1 and SVGAGI as CDR2. Trimming at the junction amounts to 8 bases on V and 0 bases on J, and the germline ends lie 8 bases apart. The CDR3 sequence holds 12 residues, the cysteine and phenylalanine included. Only CDR3 DNA is held: 36 bases, read in frame from base 1. TCRbeta CDR3 regions were sequenced with the immunoSEQ Assay. After extraction, genomic DNA underwent amplification by bias-controlled multiplex PCR, followed by high-throughput sequencing. Per the source publication's procedure: Collapsing and filtering of sequences were performed to quantify the absolute abundance of each unique TCRbeta CDR3 region. Usable DNA was measured by amplifying reference genes present in all nucleated cells, and TCRbeta template counts were normalized to that usable DNA to estimate T cell fraction. Repertoire TCRs were annotated as SARS-CoV-2-specific by exact matching of V gene, CDR3 amino acid sequence and J gene to a known reactive TCR set. MIRA supplied the reference SARS-CoV-2 TCR set, which was filtered for enrichment in COVID-19-positive ImmuneCODE repertoires so that public or cross-reactive TCRs were removed. Using the MIRA antigens, annotated TCRs were further analysed by specific ORF or by position within an ORF. Breadth was defined as the number of annotated unique rearrangements divided by the total number of unique productive rearrangements, and depth was defined as the summed frequency of the annotated unique rearrangements. Two-sided Wilcoxon rank-sum tests were used to compare TCR breadth between groups. Entries here come from immuneACCESS through TCRdb and include only in-frame sequences with V and J called. Some clones fail to appear in such tables; in the studies checked, an unresolved V gene covers under half of the shortfall, and the cause of the remainder is unknown. The V and J calls and clone size come from that table; D and trimming were worked out from the DNA. The sample contains about 180,000 clones, approximately 88% of them found a single time. The top ten clones comprise 5.9% of the sample.

On this clone: The target of this receptor is not known. No clone much larger than this one lies a single base away; base qualities are absent.

This specimen's time point label, interpreted: individuals recovered from natural SARS-CoV-2 infection. This TCR was sampled from a human donor who had recovered from COVID-19. The sequence joins TRBV6-5 to TRBJ2-7, with no reliable assignment of the D segment. The material was peripheral blood, obtained after recovery from COVID-19. The CDR3 protein is CASVKTSYEQYF. The DNA sequence follows: TGTGCCAGCGTGAAGACCTCCTACGAGCAGTACTTC.